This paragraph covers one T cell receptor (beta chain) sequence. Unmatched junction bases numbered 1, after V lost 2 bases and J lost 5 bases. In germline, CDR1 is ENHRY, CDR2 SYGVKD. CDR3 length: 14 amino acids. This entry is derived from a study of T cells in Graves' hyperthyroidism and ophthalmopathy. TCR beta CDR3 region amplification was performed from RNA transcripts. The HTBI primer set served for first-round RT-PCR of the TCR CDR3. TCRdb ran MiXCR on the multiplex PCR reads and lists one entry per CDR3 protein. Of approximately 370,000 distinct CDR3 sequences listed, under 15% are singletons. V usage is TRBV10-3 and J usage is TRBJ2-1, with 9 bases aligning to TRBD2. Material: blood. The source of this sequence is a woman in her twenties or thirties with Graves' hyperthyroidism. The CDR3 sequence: CAISEGLANNEQFF. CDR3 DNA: TGTGCCATCAGTGAGGGACTAGCGAACAATGAGCAGTTCTTC.